This T cell receptor beta chain originates from a study of T cell responses to AZD1222 COVID-19 vaccine listed by TCRdb under 2021. With respect to the entire study: AZD1222 recipients given second doses at about 4 weeks or at about 12 weeks were pooled, since spike-specific TCR depth and breadth were not found to differ between the two schedules. Trial participants were enrolled by age into 18-55, 56-69 and 70-plus year subgroups, with about 150, 27 and 61 TCR-sequenced participants respectively. A total of about 250 trial participants underwent TCR sequencing, of whom roughly 210 had received two doses of AZD1222 and some 25 had received two doses of the MenACWY control vaccine. The study at large found these results: After two AZD1222 doses, both the breadth and the depth of spike-specific TCRs were significantly higher than at day 0 and than in MenACWY recipients. Conclusions about previously exposed vaccinees are limited, since just five to seven AZD1222 recipients were seropositive for SARS-CoV-2 at baseline. Because no day 14 peak-response samples were available, repertoires were characterized only after the peak T cell response. Vaccine-associated CD4 TCRs spanned the whole spike protein, with dominant responses in regions 160-218 and 743-854. Reportedly, almost half of the unique spike-specific TCRs recognized epitopes lying outside the regions that are mutated in the B.1.351 and B.1.1.7 variants. Participants were mostly white British and included more females than males, and it was suggested by the authors that clonal diversity may have been underestimated. In the small 56-69-year group, the increase in depth fell short of significance, most likely because of low power.

Its CDR3 holds 16 amino acids, cysteine through phenylalanine. Only the CDR3 DNA stays, 48 bases, in frame from base 1. The V end loses 7 bases and the J end loses 0 bases, and a stretch of 16 bases separates them. The germline V gene encodes CDR1 WNHNN and CDR2 SYGVQD (reference sequence). This clone was counted only a few times. Its target antigen remains unknown. Qualities for individual bases were not recorded, and no much larger clone is one base off. Reading the label with the study, this specimen's time point is: baseline before first vaccination. Vaccinee samples were obtained from the UK trials COV001 and COV002, which included a single-blind randomized controlled phase 2/3 trial of AZD1222 (ChAdOx1 nCoV-19) in healthy adults. For TCRbeta chain sequencing, PBMC samples were collected from trial participants at day 0 and at day 28 after the second dose. The CDR3 regions of human TCRbeta chains were analyzed by immunosequencing. The source study handled its data this way. TCRs in the repertoires were compared against a reference library of SARS-CoV-2-specific TCRs that had been generated with the MIRA antigen-specificity platform. Breadth was defined as the fraction of unique TCRs that were SARS-CoV-2-associated, and depth was defined as the fraction of total T cells that were SARS-CoV-2-associated. Using the MIRA data, every spike-specific TCR was mapped to the spike region that the TCR reacted to and assigned to either a CD4 or a CD8 class. Log10-transformed breadth and depth values were compared by one-way ANOVA with Sidak's multiple comparisons tests. Drawn from immuneACCESS, this table holds only the in-frame rearrangements with V and J called that TCRdb kept. Clones are partly lost; checked studies trace under half to an unresolved V gene and leave the rest unexplained. The DNA was the basis for D and trimming; V, J and clone size are from that table. In this sample the table shows around 150,000 clones, approximately 91% of which occur a single time. Clones ranked in the top ten supply 1.6% of the sample.

Specimen: peripheral blood, collected on day 0 of AZD1222 vaccination. Recombination linked TRBV10-1 to TRBJ2-1, with the D gene possibly TRBD1 or TRBD2, each one fitting 5 bases. The TCR originated in an adult in good health. The CDR3 protein sequence reads: CASNLNGTSSYNEQFF. The DNA sequence is as follows: TGCGCCAGCAATCTAAACGGGACGAGCTCCTACAATGAGCAGTTCTTC.